This entry lists 10 T cell receptor beta chains sequenced from one sample in a study of blood T cell repertoires in COVID-19. The protocol was immunoSEQ multiplex PCR, while the TCRdb copy is restricted to in-frame clones and leaves out a portion. This sample has about 260,000 clones, with around 80% found just once. The sample consisted of peripheral blood. These receptor sequences come from a woman older than 75 with acute or convalescent COVID-19.

V and J are TRBV19 and TRBJ2-2; D not resolved. The germline V gene has CDR1 LNHDA and CDR2 SQIVND (reference sequence). V gave up 7 bases and J gave up 2 bases, with 8 bases separating them. The CDR3 is made up of 13 amino acids. The CDR3 here is CASMHRNTGELFF. As DNA, the CDR3 is TGTGCCAGTATGCACAGAAACACCGGGGAGCTGTTTTTT.

The chain employs TRBV7-8 and TRBJ2-3, with 8 bases matching TRBD2. From germline, CDR1 is SGHVS and CDR2 FQNEAQ. CDR3 length equals 16 residues. The V and J ends lost 5 bases and 1 base, in that order; junction bases with no gene match: 8. The CDR3 nucleotides read TGTGCCAGCAGCGATCAGAGCGGGGGACGCACAGATACGCAGTATTTT. Protein: CASSDQSGGRTDTQYF.

The chain uses TRBV6-5 and TRBJ2-7, with 9 bases lining up with TRBD1. Germline assignment: CDR1 MNHEY and CDR2 SVGAGI. The CDR3 has 13 residues. V gave up 11 bases and J gave up 3 bases; unmatched junction bases: 8. The CDR3 reads CAGWDRDDYEQYF. DNA for the CDR3: TGTGCCGGATGGGACAGGGATGACTACGAGCAGTACTTC.

The chain recombines TRBV28 with TRBJ2-5, with 7 bases that match TRBD2. The V gene's germline CDR1 is MDHEN and CDR2 SYDVKM. The CDR3 is 16 residues long. V was pared by 4 bases and J by 4 bases, with 12 bases of the junction left unmatched. DNA of the CDR3: TGTGCCAGCAGTTCACGTTCGGCGGGAGTTTCAGAGACCCAGTACTTC. Amino acid sequence: CASSSRSAGVSETQYF.

The V call is TRBV18, the J call TRBJ2-1, with 15 bases aligning to TRBD2. The CDR3 length is 17 residues. Germline values: CDR1 KGHSH, CDR2 LQKENI. Trimming at V came to 0 bases and at J to 9 bases, leaving 6 bases not matched to a gene. Here the CDR3 DNA reads TGTGCCAGCTCACCACCTGGACTAGCGGGAGGGCCAGGTGAGCAGTTCTTC. It specifies CASSPPGLAGGPGEQFF.

The chain uses TRBV11-1 and TRBJ1-6; D remains ambiguous. The V and J ends lost 1 base and 10 bases respectively, with 8 bases between them. The CDR3 has 13 amino acids. Germline CDR1 and CDR2: SGHAT and FQDESV (reference sequence). The chain's CDR3 is CASSLGGYSPLHF. Written as DNA, the CDR3 is TGTGCCAGCAGCTTAGGAGGGTACTCACCCCTCCACTTT.

The chain links TRBV5-8 to TRBJ2-3; TRBD2 matches at 8 bases. With V trimmed by 0 bases and J by 3 bases, 9 bases remained unmatched. Germline loops: CDR1 SGHTS, CDR2 YDEGEE. The CDR3 length is 17 residues. DNA of the CDR3: TGTGCCAGCAGCTTGGCCCGCAGCGGGAGACGTACAGATACGCAGTATTTT. Protein: CASSLARSGRRTDTQYF.

A single count supports this clone. This chain's CDR3 is CASSEREYGYTF. CDR3 sequence (DNA): TGTGCCAGCAGTGAAAGAGAATACGGCTACACCTTC. This chain joins TRBV2 and TRBJ1-2; D is unclear. With 2 bases removed from V and 8 bases from J, the gap between germline ends came to 9 bases. CDR1 SNHLY and CDR2 FYNNEI come from the germline V gene. The CDR3 runs 12 residues.

This chain links TRBV2 with TRBJ1-5, with D perhaps TRBD1 (5 bases). Germline-derived CDR1 and CDR2 are SNHLY and FYNNEI. This CDR3 comprises 15 residues. The V gene lost 5 bases and the J gene lost 0 bases, with 11 bases spanning the gap. CDR3 in amino acids: CASSPIQGSNQPQHF. The CDR3 bases are TGTGCCAGCAGTCCTATTCAGGGTAGCAATCAGCCCCAGCATTTT.

This clone was picked up a small number of times. J is TRBJ1-3 and V is TRBV27, with D tentatively TRBD1 (5 bases). This CDR3 has 16 amino acids. Germline V lookup: CDR1 MNHEY, CDR2 SMNVEV (reference sequence). V was trimmed by 4 bases and J by 9 bases, leaving 22 bases between them. CDR3 sequence (DNA): TGTGCCAGCAGTTCGTACGGGACGGGAGCTGCGGGCACCATATATTTT. Residues: CASSSYGTGAAGTIYF.